Listed below are T cell receptor beta chains from one sample, sequenced in a study of cytomegalovirus exposure and HLA in healthy donors. The assay was immunoSEQ multiplex PCR, and TCRdb's table has in-frame clones only and misses some. The data show some 130,000 clones, with approximately 89% seen just once and about 7% held by the top ten. Input material: PBMCs. The receptors were sampled from a woman aged 30 to 39 in good health and CMV-seropositive. CDR3s include the opening cysteine and the closing phenylalanine or tryptophan. The D gene is left open where the match is weak. Clone size appears in some rows only: once, few, many, or a class for an expanded clone.

D gene	V gene	clone size	CDR3 length	J gene	CDR3 DNA	CDR3 protein
TRBD1	TRBV19	.	13	TRBJ1-1	TGTGCCAGTAGAGGACAGGGGTCCACTGAAGCTTTCTTT	CASRGQGSTEAFF
.	TRBV6-6	.	12	TRBJ2-5	TGTGCCAGCAGTTACTCCAGAGAGACCCAGTACTTC	CASSYSRETQYF
.	TRBV7-6	.	18	TRBJ2-3	TGTGCCAGCAGCTTAGCCCCCGGGACTGCCACCCTCACAGATACGCAGTATTTT	CASSLAPGTATLTDTQYF
TRBD2	TRBV12-5	.	14	TRBJ2-5	TGTGCTAGTGGCTCTAGCGGGGGGGCTGAGACCCAGTACTTC	CASGSSGGAETQYF
.	TRBV5-4	.	15	TRBJ1-1	TGTGCCAGCAGCTTCAACACCTCCCCGAACACTGAAGCTTTCTTT	CASSFNTSPNTEAFF
TRBD1	TRBV10-3	.	13	TRBJ1-1	TGTGCCACCAGGGACAGCATGAACACTGAAGCTTTCTTT	CATRDSMNTEAFF
TRBD1	TRBV30	.	13	TRBJ1-1	TGTGCCTGGACTCGGGACAGTGGCACTGAAGCTTTCTTT	CAWTRDSGTEAFF
TRBD1	TRBV25-1	.	13	TRBJ1-2	TGTGCCAGCACCTACAGGGGGGGTTCAGGCTACACCTTC	CASTYRGGSGYTF
.	TRBV2	once	13	TRBJ2-5	TGTGCCAGCAGAGTTACAGGGTCAGAGACCCAGTACTTC	CASRVTGSETQYF
TRBD2	TRBV9	.	16	TRBJ2-3	TGTGCCAGCAGCGTCTCGGGGGCCGGGGGGGGAGATACGCAGTATTTT	CASSVSGAGGGDTQYF
.	TRBV5-4	few	16	TRBJ1-3	TGTGCCAGCAGCCCCGGCCGAGGCAGCTCTGGAAACACCATATATTTT	CASSPGRGSSGNTIYF
TRBD2	TRBV28	.	16	TRBJ2-2	TGTGCCAGCAGTTTATCGCGGGGGGAAAGAACCGGGGAGCTGTTTTTT	CASSLSRGERTGELFF
TRBD1	TRBV7-6	.	16	TRBJ1-3	TGTGCCAGCAGCCCACAGGGGGCGTATGGTGGAAACACCATATATTTT	CASSPQGAYGGNTIYF
.	TRBV5-1	.	15	TRBJ2-2	TGCGCCAGCAGCGGGCCGGGACAAGGTGCCGGGGAGCTGTTTTTT	CASSGPGQGAGELFF
TRBD2	TRBV27	.	13	TRBJ2-5	TGTGCCAGCAGTTTATCTCCCGGGACTAGCGAGTACTTC	CASSLSPGTSEYF
TRBD1	TRBV2	.	14	TRBJ1-1	TGTGCCAGCAGTCTCGAGACAGGGGCCACTGAAGCTTTCTTT	CASSLETGATEAFF
TRBD2	TRBV28	.	18	TRBJ2-4	TGTGCCAGCAGTTTATTGAGCGGGGGGGTTATAGCCAAAAACATTCAGTACTTC	CASSLLSGGVIAKNIQYF
.	TRBV7-3	.	13	TRBJ1-1	TGTGCCAGCAGCCCCACAGGTAACACTGAAGCTTTCTTT	CASSPTGNTEAFF
TRBD2	TRBV5-5	.	12	TRBJ2-7	TGTGCCAGCAGCTTGGGGGGGGGCGAGCAGTACTTC	CASSLGGGEQYF
.	TRBV5-6	.	15	TRBJ2-3	TGTGCCAGCAGCTCTCAGACAGGTCTGAGGGATACGCAGTATTTT	CASSSQTGLRDTQYF
.	TRBV7-8	.	13	TRBJ2-3	TGTGCCAGCAGCTTCTCCGTGACAGATACGCAGTATTTT	CASSFSVTDTQYF
.	TRBV11-2	.	16	TRBJ1-1	TGTGCCAGCAGCCCTAGAATATGGGGAGGGAGAACTGAAGCTTTCTTT	CASSPRIWGGRTEAFF
TRBD2	TRBV6-5	.	13	TRBJ2-7	TGTGCCGCCGGCCGGGAGGGTACCTACGAGCAGTACTTC	CAAGREGTYEQYF
.	TRBV15	.	14	TRBJ1-1	TGTGCCACCAGGCACGTGGGGGGGAACACTGAAGCTTTCTTT	CATRHVGGNTEAFF
.	TRBV10-3	.	13	TRBJ1-4	TGTGCCATCGGTCGGGGGGCTAATGAAAAACTGTTTTTT	CAIGRGANEKLFF
TRBD2	TRBV27	.	15	TRBJ2-2	TGTGCCAGCAGTTTAGGGAGCGGGGTTGGCGGGGAGCTGTTTTTT	CASSLGSGVGGELFF